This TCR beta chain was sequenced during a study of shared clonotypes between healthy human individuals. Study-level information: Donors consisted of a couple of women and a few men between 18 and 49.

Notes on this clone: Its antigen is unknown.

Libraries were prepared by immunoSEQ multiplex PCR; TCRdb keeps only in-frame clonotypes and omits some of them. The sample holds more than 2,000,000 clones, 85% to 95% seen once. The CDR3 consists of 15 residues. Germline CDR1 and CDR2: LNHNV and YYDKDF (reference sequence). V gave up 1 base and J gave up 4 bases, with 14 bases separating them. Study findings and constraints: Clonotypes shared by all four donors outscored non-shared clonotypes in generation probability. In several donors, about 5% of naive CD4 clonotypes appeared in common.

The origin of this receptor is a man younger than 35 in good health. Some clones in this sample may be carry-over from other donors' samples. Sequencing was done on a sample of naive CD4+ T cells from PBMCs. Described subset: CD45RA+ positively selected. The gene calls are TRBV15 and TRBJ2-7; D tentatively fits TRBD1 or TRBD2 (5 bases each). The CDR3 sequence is CATSRVRGDVYEQYF. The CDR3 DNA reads TGTGCCACCAGCAGAGTCAGAGGGGACGTTTACGAGCAGTACTTC.